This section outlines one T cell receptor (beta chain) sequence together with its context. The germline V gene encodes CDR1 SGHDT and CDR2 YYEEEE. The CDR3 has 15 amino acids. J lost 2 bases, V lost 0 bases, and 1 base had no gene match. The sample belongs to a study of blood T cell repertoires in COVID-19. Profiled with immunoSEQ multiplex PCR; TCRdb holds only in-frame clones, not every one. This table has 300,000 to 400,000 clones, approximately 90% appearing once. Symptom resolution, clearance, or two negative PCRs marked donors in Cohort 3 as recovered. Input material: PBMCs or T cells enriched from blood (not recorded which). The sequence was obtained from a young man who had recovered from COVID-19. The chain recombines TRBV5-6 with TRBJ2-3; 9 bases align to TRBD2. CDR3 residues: CASSLGTSATDTQYF. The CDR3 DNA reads TGTGCCAGCAGCTTGGGGACTAGCGCCACAGATACGCAGTATTTT.